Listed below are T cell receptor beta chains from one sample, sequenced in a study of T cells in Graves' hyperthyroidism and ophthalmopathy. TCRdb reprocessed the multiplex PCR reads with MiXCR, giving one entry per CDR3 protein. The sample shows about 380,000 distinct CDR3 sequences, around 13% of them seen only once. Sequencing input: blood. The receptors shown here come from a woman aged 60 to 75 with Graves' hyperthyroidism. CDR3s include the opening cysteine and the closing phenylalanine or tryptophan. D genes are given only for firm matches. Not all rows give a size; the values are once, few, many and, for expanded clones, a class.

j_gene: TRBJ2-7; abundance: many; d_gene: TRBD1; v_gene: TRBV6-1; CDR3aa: CASTEPGQGEGEQYF; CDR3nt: TGTGCCAGCACCGAACCGGGACAGGGGGAAGGCGAGCAGTACTTC
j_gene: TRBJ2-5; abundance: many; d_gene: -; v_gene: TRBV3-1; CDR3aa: CASSQGEIQETQYF; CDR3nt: TGTGCCAGCAGCCAAGGGGAGATCCAAGAGACCCAGTACTTC
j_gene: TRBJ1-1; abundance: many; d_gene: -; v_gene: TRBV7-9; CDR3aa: CASGGYTEAFF; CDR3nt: TGTGCCAGCGGAGGGTACACTGAAGCTTTCTTT
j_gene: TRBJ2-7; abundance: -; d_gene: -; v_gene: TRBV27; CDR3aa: CASSFLDSDEQYF; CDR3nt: TGTGCCAGCAGTTTTCTAGACTCCGACGAGCAGTACTTC
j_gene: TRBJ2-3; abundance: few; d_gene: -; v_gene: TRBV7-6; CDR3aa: CASSDTGWADTQYF; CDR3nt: TGTGCCAGCAGCGATACAGGGTGGGCAGATACGCAGTATTTT
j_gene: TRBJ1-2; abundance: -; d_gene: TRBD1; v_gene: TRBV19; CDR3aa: CASSTGTGGGYGYTF; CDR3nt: TGTGCCAGTAGTACCGGAACAGGGGGCGGCTATGGCTACACCTTC
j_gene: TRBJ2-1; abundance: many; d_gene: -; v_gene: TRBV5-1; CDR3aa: CASSLVAGRSYNEQFF; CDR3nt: TGCGCCAGCAGCTTGGTGGCAGGACGGTCCTACAATGAGCAGTTCTTC
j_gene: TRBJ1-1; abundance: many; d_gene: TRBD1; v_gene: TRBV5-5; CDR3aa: CASSPLLGQSTEAFF; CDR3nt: TGTGCCAGCAGCCCGCTGTTGGGACAGTCCACTGAAGCTTTCTTT
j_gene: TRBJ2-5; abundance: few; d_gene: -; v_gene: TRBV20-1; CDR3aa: CSARGFSVETQYF; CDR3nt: TGCAGTGCTAGAGGCTTCTCTGTTGAGACCCAGTACTTC
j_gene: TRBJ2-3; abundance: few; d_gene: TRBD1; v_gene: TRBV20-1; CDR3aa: CSATQDRGEDTQYF; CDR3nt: TGCAGTGCCACTCAGGACAGGGGGGAAGATACGCAGTATTTT
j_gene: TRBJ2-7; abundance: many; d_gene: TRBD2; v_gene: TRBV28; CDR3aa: CASSLGPGARLTSGSYEQYF; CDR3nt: TGTGCCAGCAGTTTGGGCCCCGGGGCCCGGCTGACTAGCGGGAGCTACGAGCAGTACTTC
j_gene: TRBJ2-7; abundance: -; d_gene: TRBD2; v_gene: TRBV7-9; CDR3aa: CASSSDYGTVQTSGSYEQYF; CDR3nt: TGTGCCAGCAGCTCAGACTACGGGACAGTACAGACTAGCGGGAGCTACGAGCAGTACTTC
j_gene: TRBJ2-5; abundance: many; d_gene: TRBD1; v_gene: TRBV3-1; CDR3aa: CASSRAGGAETQYF; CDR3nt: TGTGCCAGCAGCCGGGCAGGGGGCGCGGAGACCCAGTACTTC
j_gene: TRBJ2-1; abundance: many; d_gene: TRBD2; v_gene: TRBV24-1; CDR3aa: CATSDFQSTSGSSHNEQFF; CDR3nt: TGTGCCACCAGTGATTTCCAATCAACTAGCGGGAGTTCGCACAATGAGCAGTTCTTC
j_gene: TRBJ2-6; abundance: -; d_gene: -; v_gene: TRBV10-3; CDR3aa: CAISEVGFLTF; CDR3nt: TGTGCCATCAGTGAGGTCGGGTTTCTGACTTTC
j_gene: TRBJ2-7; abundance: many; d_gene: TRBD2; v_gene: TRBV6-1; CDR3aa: CASSEVWGLAGAEQYF; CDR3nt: TGTGCCAGCAGTGAGGTTTGGGGACTAGCGGGAGCCGAGCAGTACTTC
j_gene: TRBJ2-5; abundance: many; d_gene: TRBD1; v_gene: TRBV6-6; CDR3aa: CASSYFDRGPRETQYF; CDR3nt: TGTGCCAGCAGTTACTTCGACAGGGGGCCACGAGAGACCCAGTACTTC
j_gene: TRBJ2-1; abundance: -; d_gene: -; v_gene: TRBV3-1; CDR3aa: CASGQGGRINEQFF; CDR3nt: TGTGCCAGCGGACAGGGCGGGAGGATTAATGAGCAGTTCTTC
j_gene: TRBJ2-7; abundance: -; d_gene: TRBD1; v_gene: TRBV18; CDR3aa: CAGSTTGGEQYF; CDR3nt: TGTGCCGGCTCCACTACAGGGGGTGAGCAGTACTTC
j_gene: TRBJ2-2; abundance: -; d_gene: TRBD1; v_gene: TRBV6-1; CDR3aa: CASRLRRGGAMGTGELFF; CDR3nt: TGTGCCAGCAGACTTAGAAGAGGGGGCGCGATGGGCACCGGGGAGCTGTTTTTT
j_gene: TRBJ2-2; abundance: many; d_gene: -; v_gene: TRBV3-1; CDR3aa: CASSQGGTGELFF; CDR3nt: TGTGCCAGCAGCCAAGGGGGGACCGGGGAGCTGTTTTTT
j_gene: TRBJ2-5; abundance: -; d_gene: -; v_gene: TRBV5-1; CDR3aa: CASSFPTGLVSETQYF; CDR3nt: TGCGCCAGCAGCTTTCCCACAGGGTTGGTGTCAGAGACCCAGTACTTC
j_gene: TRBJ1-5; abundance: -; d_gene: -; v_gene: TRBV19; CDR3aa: CASTQGLNLNQPQHF; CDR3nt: TGTGCCAGTACCCAGGGCCTGAATCTAAATCAGCCCCAGCATTTT
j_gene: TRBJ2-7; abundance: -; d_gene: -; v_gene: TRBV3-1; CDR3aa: CASSQRYPPGYEQYF; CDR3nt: TGTGCCAGCAGCCAACGTTACCCGCCGGGATACGAGCAGTACTTC
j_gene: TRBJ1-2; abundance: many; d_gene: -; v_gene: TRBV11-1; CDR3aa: CASSLATDEREGYTF; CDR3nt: TGTGCCAGCAGCTTAGCCACCGACGAACGGGAGGGCTACACCTTC
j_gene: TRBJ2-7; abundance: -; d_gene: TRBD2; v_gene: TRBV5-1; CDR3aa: CASSLAGLAVYEQYF; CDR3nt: TGCGCCAGCAGCTTGGCGGGACTAGCAGTCTACGAGCAGTACTTC
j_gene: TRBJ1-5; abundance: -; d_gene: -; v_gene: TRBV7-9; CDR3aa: CASSHRAGWDQPQHF; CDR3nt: TGTGCCAGCAGCCATAGGGCAGGGTGGGACCAGCCCCAGCATTTT
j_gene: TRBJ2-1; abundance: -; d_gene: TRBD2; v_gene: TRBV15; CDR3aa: CATGTSEQFF; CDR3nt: TGTGCCACCGGGACTAGCGAGCAGTTCTTC
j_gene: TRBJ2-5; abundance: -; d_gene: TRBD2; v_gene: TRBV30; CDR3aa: CASNSGAQETQYF; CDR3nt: TGTGCCTCTAATAGCGGGGCCCAAGAGACCCAGTACTTC
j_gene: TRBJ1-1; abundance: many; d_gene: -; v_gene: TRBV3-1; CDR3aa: CASSQRAANTEAFF; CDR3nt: TGTGCCAGCAGCCAACGTGCGGCGAACACTGAAGCTTTCTTT
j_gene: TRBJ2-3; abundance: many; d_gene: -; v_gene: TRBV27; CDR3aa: CASSGAEGVLLTDTQYF; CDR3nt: TGTGCCAGCAGTGGGGCCGAGGGAGTGTTGTTAACAGATACGCAGTATTTT
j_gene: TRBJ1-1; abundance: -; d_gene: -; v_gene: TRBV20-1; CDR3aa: CSARAETRAGTEAFF; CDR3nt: TGCAGTGCTAGAGCAGAAACCAGGGCGGGAACTGAAGCTTTCTTT
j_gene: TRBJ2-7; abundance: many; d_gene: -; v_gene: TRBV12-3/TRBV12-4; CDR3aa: CASSSGQYSYEQYF; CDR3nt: TGTGCCAGCAGCTCCGGACAGTACTCCTACGAGCAGTACTTC
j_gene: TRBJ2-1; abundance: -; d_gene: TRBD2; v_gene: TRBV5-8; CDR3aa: CASRGTSEHNEQFF; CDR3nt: TGTGCCAGCAGAGGGACTAGCGAACACAATGAGCAGTTCTTC
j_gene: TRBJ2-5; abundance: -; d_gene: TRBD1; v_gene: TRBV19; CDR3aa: CASSTHPTGTGSGSQETQYF; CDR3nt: TGTGCCAGTAGTACACATCCCACCGGGACAGGGTCGGGAAGCCAAGAGACCCAGTACTTC
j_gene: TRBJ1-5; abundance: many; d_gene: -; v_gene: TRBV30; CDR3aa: CAWSGQYNQPQHF; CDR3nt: TGTGCCTGGAGCGGGCAGTACAATCAGCCCCAGCATTTT
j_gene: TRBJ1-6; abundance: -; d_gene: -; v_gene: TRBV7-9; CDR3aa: CASSFFTREKSYNSPLHF; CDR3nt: TGTGCCAGCAGCTTTTTCACTCGGGAGAAATCCTATAATTCACCCCTCCACTTT
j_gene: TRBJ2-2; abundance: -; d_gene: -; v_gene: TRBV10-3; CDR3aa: CATAKLEEAGGELFF; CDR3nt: TGTGCCACCGCGAAACTGGAGGAGGCCGGCGGGGAGCTGTTTTTT
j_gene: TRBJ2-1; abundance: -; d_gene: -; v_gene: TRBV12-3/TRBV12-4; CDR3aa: CASSLGGGAVNEQFF; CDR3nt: TGTGCCAGCAGTTTGGGGGGGGGGGCGGTTAATGAGCAGTTCTTC
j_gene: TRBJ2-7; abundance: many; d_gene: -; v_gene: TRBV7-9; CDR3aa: CASSSRENSYEQYF; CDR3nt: TGTGCCAGCAGCTCCCGGGAAAACTCCTACGAGCAGTACTTC
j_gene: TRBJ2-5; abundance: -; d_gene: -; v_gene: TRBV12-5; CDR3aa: CASAPGPRWGETQYF; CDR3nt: TGTGCTAGTGCCCCCGGACCGCGATGGGGAGAGACCCAGTACTTC
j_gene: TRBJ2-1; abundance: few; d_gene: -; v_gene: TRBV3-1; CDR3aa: CASSQVAGLSVGNEQFF; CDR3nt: TGTGCCAGCAGCCAAGTAGCCGGTCTCTCCGTGGGCAATGAGCAGTTCTTC